A single T cell receptor (beta chain) is shown here with its context. Which antigen it targets is not known. No qualities accompany the bases; no much larger clone lies one base away. This record comes from a study of shared T cell receptors in the human thymus (dated by TCRdb to 2020 to 2023). With regard to the full study: The study examined how self-reactive, shared T-cell receptor alpha chains are generated in the human thymus.

To prepare the library, the immunoSEQ multiplex PCR assay was applied. TCRdb retrieved this table from immuneACCESS and kept in-frame rearrangements only. Not all clones are present; in checked studies, unresolved V genes account for under half, and no reason is known for the remainder. The sample has about 660,000 clones on record, 87% of them singletons. About 0.0094% of the sample is taken by the ten largest. Deletion took 7 bases off V and 5 bases off J, with a span of 15 bases between the germline ends. Counted from cysteine to phenylalanine, this CDR3 has 13 amino acids. Here the CDR3 DNA is all that survives: 39 bases in frame from base 1. Based on the germline V gene, the CDR1 and CDR2 sequences are MDHEN and SYDVKM. This sample was shared with a second study, whose subject was human thymus T cells. Per that second paper: Immunologically healthy infants undergoing open corrective cardiac surgery for congenital heart defects in Finland were used as donors. Thymus tissue was obtained as surgical resects removed during corrective cardiac surgery. Biased V and J gene segment usage appeared to be present in both thymic and peripheral blood repertoires. Highly overlapping thymic TCR repertoires among unrelated individuals were reported in the related research. The study used seven to nine infant thymus samples plus four related peripheral blood samples to characterize TCR alpha and beta repertoires. Donor ages ranged from roughly 6 to 250 days, and the cohort comprised six or seven male and two female infants. After being mechanically released from the tissue, thymocytes were kept at -70 degrees C in pellets of roughly 8.5-34 million cells. A QIAsymphony instrument was used to extract genomic DNA from the frozen cell pellets. Using the immunoSEQ multiplex PCR assay, the TCRB and TCRAD loci were amplified from a standardized quantity of quality-controlled genomic DNA. The amplicons covered the V(D)J region and were long enough to include the CDR3 and to identify the V and J genes. The amplicons were sequenced on an Illumina platform via the commercial immunoSEQ service. Primer bias and sequencing errors were corrected using previously described methods, and TCRAD and TCRB definitions followed the IMGT database. Analysis of the repertoires was done with immunoSEQ Analyzer 3.0 and VDJTools and included basic statistics, V/J segment usage, diversity estimates, rarefaction and pairwise overlap. To estimate diversity, the Chao1, ChaoE, Efron-Thisted, Shannon and inverse Simpson indices were applied, and diversity was also estimated on datasets down-sampled to the smallest sample. Repertoire overlap was assessed by strict matching of CDR3 nucleotide sequence, V gene and J gene, and clustering was done by Jaccard-based multidimensional scaling. Thymus samples yielded on average around 850,000 unique TCRB clonotypes, compared with 75,000 to 100,000 from blood samples.

The TCR comes from a boy less than two years old with a congenital heart defect. Donor details come from another sample of the same person, matched by shared clones. Sequences were obtained from thymocytes. The V and J genes are TRBV28 and TRBJ2-7; the D gene cannot be resolved reliably. Read as DNA, the sequence is TGTGCCAGCACCCGACAAAAACTGGACGAGCAGTACTTC. It translates as CASTRQKLDEQYF.